This T cell receptor (beta chain) was sequenced in a study of T cell repertoires in cytomegalovirus infection. Study details: Public TCR beta signatures marked donors with CMV infection and the matching HLA. Findings and limits, study-wide: In two of eight donors, the top clonotype was HLA-C-restricted CMV-specific. Cumulative public TCR beta family frequency identified carriers of CMV plus the relevant HLA.

With 6 bases clipped from V and 4 bases from J, the junction kept 14 bases outside the gene matches. CDR1 is MNHEY, CDR2 SVGAGI, per germline. This CDR3 comprises 16 residues. This clonotype was counted at least ten times. Its cognate antigen is unknown. TCRdb ran MiXCR on the reads and lists one entry per CDR3 protein. The sample records more than 400,000 distinct CDR3 sequences, about 25% being singletons. The origin of this receptor is a human donor in good health (CMV status not recorded). Some clones in this sample may be carry-over from other donors' samples. Sequenced sample: PBMCs. J is TRBJ1-2 and V is TRBV6-5; TRBD1 matches 7 bases. CDR3 residues: CASSQNSGTVSYGYTF. The CDR3 nucleotides are TGTGCCAGCAGCCAAAATTCCGGGACAGTAAGCTATGGCTACACCTTC.